This T cell receptor beta chain was captured by sequencing in a study of identical twins. TCRdb itself ran the 5' RACE reads through MiXCR, one entry per CDR3 protein. The sample contains 500,000 or so distinct CDR3 sequences, over 11% of which appear only once. The length of the CDR3 is 14 residues. Germline V CDR1 and CDR2: DFQATT, SNEGSKA (reference sequence). The ends lost 0 bases at V and 2 bases at J; junction bases unmatched: 1. Separately, the same data were catalogued under a study of yellow fever vaccine responses in identical twins. This second report adds: Reports say the vaccine T cell response in twins looked partly convergent and partly personalized.

V and J are TRBV20-1 and TRBJ2-1; 7 bases match TRBD1. This TCR was recovered from a woman younger than 35 in good health. The sequenced material came from CD4+ T cells sorted from blood. CDR3 sequence (DNA): TGCAGTGCTAGAGAAGGGGGCGCCTACAATGAGCAGTTCTTC. Protein: CSAREGGAYNEQFF.